This TCR beta chain appears in the sequencing data of a study of blood T cell repertoires in COVID-19. Turning to the study itself: From the United States, Italy and Spain came samples of acute and convalescent COVID-19. Nucleic acid was either cDNA or gDNA, and it came from T cells, B-cell-depleted T cells, or PBMCs.

Data came from immunoSEQ multiplex PCR; TCRdb stores just in-frame clones and leaves some out. The profile shows roughly 80,000 clones, 88% of them singletons. This CDR3 region has 16 residues. Per germline, CDR1 KGHDR and CDR2 SFDVKD. V shed 3 bases and J 3 bases; nucleotides not matched to a gene: 4. Source material: peripheral blood. The source of this sequence is a human donor in a cohort sampled during active COVID-19. The chain is built from TRBV24-1 and TRBJ2-1; 10 nucleotides line up with TRBD1. The CDR3 spells CATSDGTGANYNEQFF. The CDR3, as DNA: TGTGCCACCAGTGATGGGACAGGGGCGAACTACAATGAGCAGTTCTTC.